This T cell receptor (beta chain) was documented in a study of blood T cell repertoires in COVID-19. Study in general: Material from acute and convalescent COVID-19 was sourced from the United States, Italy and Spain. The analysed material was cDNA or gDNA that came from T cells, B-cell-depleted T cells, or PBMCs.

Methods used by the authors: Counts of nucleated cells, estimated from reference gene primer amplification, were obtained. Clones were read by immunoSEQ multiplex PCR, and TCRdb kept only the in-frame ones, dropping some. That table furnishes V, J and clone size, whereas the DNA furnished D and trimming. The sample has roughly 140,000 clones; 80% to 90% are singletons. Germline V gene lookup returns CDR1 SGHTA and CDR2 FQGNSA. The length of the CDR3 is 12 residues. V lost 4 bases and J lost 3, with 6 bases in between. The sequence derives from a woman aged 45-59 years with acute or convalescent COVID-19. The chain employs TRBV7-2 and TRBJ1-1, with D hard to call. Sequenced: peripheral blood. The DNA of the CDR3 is TGTGCCAGCAGCTCGTTATACACTGAAGCTTTCTTT. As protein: CASSSLYTEAFF.